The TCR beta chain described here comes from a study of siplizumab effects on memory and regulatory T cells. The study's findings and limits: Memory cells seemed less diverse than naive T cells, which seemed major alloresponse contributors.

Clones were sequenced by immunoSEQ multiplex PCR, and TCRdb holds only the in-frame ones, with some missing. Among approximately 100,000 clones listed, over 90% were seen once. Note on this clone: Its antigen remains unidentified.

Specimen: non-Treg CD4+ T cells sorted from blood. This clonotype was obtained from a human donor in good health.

CDR3 sequence: CASRTDGAYSPLHF. Written as DNA, the CDR3 is TGTGCCAGCAGAACGGACGGGGCTTATTCACCCCTCCACTTT. The rearrangement joins TRBV7-2 to TRBJ1-6, with a weak D call TRBD1 (5 bases). V gave up 6 bases and J gave up 8 bases, with 14 bases separating them. Germline V gene data show CDR1 as SGHTA and CDR2 as FQGNSA. This CDR3 is 14 amino acids long.